Shown below are 22 T cell receptor beta chains from a single sample sequenced in a study of breast tumors, draining lymph nodes, adjacent tissues. Samples came from axillary lymph nodes draining the breast cancer. TCRdb processed the multiplex PCR reads anew with MiXCR; each CDR3 protein has one entry. The repertoire includes 100,000 or so distinct CDR3 sequences, about 20% of them detected once, and roughly 1.2% sits in the top ten. Sequenced material: axillary lymph node tissue. These receptors all come from a female donor with breast cancer. Some clones in this sample may be carry-over from other donors' samples.

A note on this clonotype: Since a much larger clone is just one base distant, this may be a read error. This chain joins TRBV5-5 and TRBJ1-5, with D unclear. The CDR3 length is 14 residues. Germline V gene lookup returns CDR1 SGHKS and CDR2 YYEKEE (reference sequence). CDR3: CAGSLVPKNQPQHF. Here the CDR3 DNA reads TGTGCCGGCAGCCTGGTCCCCAAGAATCAGCCCCAGCATTTT.

This clonotype was detected many times. DNA of the CDR3: TGTGCCAGCAGCCCATCGCCTGGAGCAGATACGCAGTATTTT. Amino acid sequence: CASSPSPGADTQYF. The chain links TRBV4-2 to TRBJ2-3; no firm D call. The CDR3 is made up of 14 amino acids. The V end was cut by 4 bases, the J end by 4 bases, with 12 bases between. Germline loops: CDR1 LGHNA, CDR2 YNFKEQ.

Notes on this clonotype: Because the CDR3 is missing its conserved closing phenylalanine or tryptophan, this is likely a read error. The genes are TRBV20-1 and TRBJ2-1; possibly TRBD2 for D (5 bases). The CDR3 has 17 amino acids. Trimming cost V 1 base and J 2 bases, with 18 bases left between them. The germline gives CDR1 DFQATT, CDR2 SNEGSKA (reference sequence). CDR3: CSARVPGGVATYNEQFL. Written as DNA, the CDR3 is TGCAGTGCTAGAGTCCCTGGAGGCGTAGCCACCTACAATGAGCAGTTCCTC.

This clonotype was detected ten times or more. V usage is TRBV11-2 and J usage is TRBJ2-1; 7 bases are shared with TRBD1. CDR3 length: 14 amino acids. V shed 0 bases, J shed 6 bases, and the junction held 2 bases outside the gene matches. CDR1 and CDR2 from the germline V gene are SGHAT and FQNNGV. The CDR3, as DNA: TGTGCCAGCAGCTTAGACCCAGGGGGCAATGAGCAGTTCTTC. Protein sequence: CASSLDPGGNEQFF.

This clonotype showed up many times. The rearrangement joins TRBV12-3 or TRBV12-4 to TRBJ2-1, with 11 positions matching TRBD2. CDR3 length: 15 residues. Trimming took 5 bases from V and 6 from J; bases not matched to a gene: 6. The CDR3 loop is CASSPLAGDFNEQFF. For the CDR3, the DNA is TGTGCCAGCAGTCCACTAGCGGGAGATTTCAATGAGCAGTTCTTC.

Note on this clonotype: Just one base apart from a much larger clone, this may be a read error. The rearrangement joins TRBV5-6 to TRBJ2-1; no firm D call. The CDR3 is made up of 13 amino acids. CDR1 is SGHDT and CDR2 is YYEEEE in the germline V gene. The CDR3 loop reads CASGLGSAGEQFF. The CDR3, as DNA: TGTGCCAGCGGCTTGGGGTCTGCTGGTGAGCAGTTCTTC.

This clonotype showed up many times. The genes are TRBV4-2 and TRBJ2-3, with D possibly called TRBD1 or TRBD2 (5 bases each). The germline CDR1 and CDR2 sequences are LGHNA and YNFKEQ. V was trimmed by 3 bases and J by 9 bases, leaving 16 bases between them. There are 14 residues in the CDR3. CDR3 bases: TGTGCCAGCAGCCATGAGAGGGGCAGAAGAACGCAGTATTTT. Its translation: CASSHERGRRTQYF.

This clonotype has a count of ten or more. This chain joins TRBV2 and TRBJ2-7; 7 bases are a match to TRBD1. Losses at the gene ends were 6 bases for V and 3 bases for J; bases not matched to a gene: 11. The CDR3 is 15 residues long. Germline-derived CDR1 and CDR2 are SNHLY and FYNNEI. The DNA of the CDR3 is TGTGCCAGCAGATTTAGACAGGGTTTGTTCTACGAGCAGTACTTC. It translates to CASRFRQGLFYEQYF.

CDR3 amino acids: CASSPNRAEQFF. CDR3 in DNA: TGTGCCAGCAGTCCGAACAGGGCCGAGCAGTTCTTC. The J gene is TRBJ2-1, the V gene TRBV6-5; D possibly corresponds to TRBD1 (6 bases). Germline CDR1 MNHEY, CDR2 SVGAGI. V was pared by 5 bases and J by 10 bases, with 12 bases between. CDR3 length: 12 residues.

This clonotype has a count of ten or more. This chain joins TRBV7-8 and TRBJ2-7; D is perhaps TRBD2 (5 bases). Germline V gene sequence: CDR1 SGHVS, CDR2 FQNEAQ. V dropped 5 bases and J dropped 3 bases, with 14 bases sitting between them. The CDR3 contains 14 residues. Here the CDR3 reads CASSRGFLIYEQYF. The CDR3 DNA follows: TGTGCCAGCAGCCGAGGGTTTTTGATCTACGAGCAGTACTTC.

Ten or more counts support this clonotype. The rearrangement uses TRBV7-9 and TRBJ1-6; perhaps TRBD1 as D (5 bases). The CDR3 extends over 17 amino acids. Germline CDR1 SEHNR, CDR2 FQNEAQ (reference sequence). V lost 2 bases and J 4 bases, leaving 15 bases between the germline ends. The CDR3 DNA sequence: TGTGCCAGCAGCTTAAATGTGTACGACAGTTATAATTCACCCCTCCACTTT. It translates to CASSLNVYDSYNSPLHF.

This clonotype was found many times. The V call is TRBV6-1, the J call TRBJ1-6; D is ambiguous. This CDR3 is 14 amino acids long. From germline, CDR1 is MNHNS and CDR2 SASEGT. The germline V and J ends were trimmed by 5 bases and 0 bases, with 5 bases remaining between them. The CDR3 is CASSSGSYNSPLHF. The CDR3 DNA reads as TGTGCCAGCAGTTCGGGCTCCTATAATTCACCCCTCCACTTT.

The chain recombines TRBV7-9 with TRBJ1-4; weak D call: TRBD1 (5 bases). The CDR3 spans 14 residues. V was clipped by 2 bases and J by 7 bases, with 11 bases between them. Germline CDR1 is SEHNR and CDR2 is FQNEAQ (reference sequence). CDR3: CASSLRGGGEKLFF. In DNA, the CDR3 is TGTGCCAGCAGCTTACGGGGGGGTGGTGAAAAACTGTTTTTT.

This clonotype was seen at least ten times. This chain joins TRBV6-4 and TRBJ1-2; possible D gene TRBD1, 6 bases. The CDR3 totals 14 residues. From germline, CDR1 is MRHNA and CDR2 SNTAGT. Trimming removed 0 bases at V and 7 bases at J, with 12 bases between. DNA of the CDR3: TGTGCCAGCAGTGACTCAGAGACAGGTGGTGGCTACACCTTC. Its protein is CASSDSETGGGYTF.

This clonotype was seen more than once but under ten times. V is TRBV28 and J is TRBJ2-7; 7 positions match TRBD1. V lost 6 bases, J lost 6 bases, and 11 bases stayed unmatched. This CDR3 has 14 amino acids. Germline V gene lookup returns CDR1 MDHEN and CDR2 SYDVKM. The CDR3 DNA reads TGTGCCAGCAGCCCCCCGACAGGGCCTGGCGAGCAGTACTTC. Amino acids: CASSPPTGPGEQYF.

The sample holds many counts of this clonotype. V and J are TRBV10-3 and TRBJ2-7, with a tentative D call TRBD2 (5 bases). CDR3 size: 11 residues. Germline CDR1 reads ENHRY; CDR2 reads SYGVKD. Trimming stripped 5 bases from V and 5 bases from J, with 7 bases between. In DNA form, the CDR3 reads TGTGCCATCAGTAAGACTAACGAGCAGTACTTC. Translated: CAISKTNEQYF.

This CDR3 reads CASLASSYNSPLHF. In nucleotides, the CDR3 is TGTGCCAGCTTGGCAAGCTCCTATAATTCACCCCTCCACTTT. This rearrangement joins TRBV18 to TRBJ1-6; D call uncertain. Between the trimmed V and J ends, which lost 7 bases and 0 bases, there was a span of 7 bases. Germline lookup yields CDR1 KGHSH and CDR2 LQKENI. The CDR3 is 14 residues long.

This clonotype was recorded many times. The rearrangement uses TRBV4-1 and TRBJ2-1; TRBD2 matches at 9 bases. The CDR3 sequence is 14 residues long. Germline V CDR1 and CDR2: MGHRA, YSYEKL. Germline trimming cut 4 bases from V and 8 bases from J; bases unmatched to any gene: 6. Here the CDR3 reads CASSLSGSLDEQFF. CDR3 bases: TGCGCCAGCAGCCTTAGCGGGAGTTTAGATGAGCAGTTCTTC.

This clonotype was seen many times. The rearrangement joins TRBV3-1 to TRBJ2-7; D remains unclear. From germline, CDR1 is LGHDT and CDR2 YNNKEL (reference sequence). The length of the CDR3 is 15 residues. The V end was cut by 0 bases, the J end by 0 bases, with 9 bases between. The chain's CDR3 is CASSQDPDLSYEQYF. CDR3 nucleotide sequence: TGTGCCAGCAGCCAAGATCCGGATCTCTCCTACGAGCAGTACTTC.

The table lists this clonotype with many counts. This chain links TRBV7-9 with TRBJ1-3; D gene uncertain. Germline V CDR1 and CDR2: SEHNR, FQNEAQ (reference sequence). Trimming pared 2 bases from V and 4 bases from J, leaving 12 bases between. There are 15 residues in the CDR3. The CDR3 DNA reads as TGTGCCAGCAGCTTACTCGGGTTTCGCGGAAACACCATATATTTT. Translation: CASSLLGFRGNTIYF. The full variable domain, with the rest looked up from reference TRBV7-9 and TRBJ1-3, is DTGVSQNPRHKITKRGQNVTFRCDPISEHNRLYWYRQTLGQGPEFLTYFQNEAQLEKSRLLSDRFSAERPKGSFSTLEIQRTEQGDSAMYLCASSLLGFRGNTIYFGEGSWLTVV.

This clonotype has more than one count but fewer than ten. CDR3 coding DNA: TGTGCCAGCAGCCAAGGGTCTGGAGTGGACGAGCAGTACTTC. It translates to CASSQGSGVDEQYF. The chain combines TRBV3-1 with TRBJ2-7; the D is unclear. CDR1 is LGHDT and CDR2 is YNNKEL in the germline V gene (reference sequence). The CDR3 length is 14 residues. Trimming stripped 1 base from V and 5 bases from J, with 12 bases between.

This clonotype was recorded many times. This rearrangement joins TRBV9 to TRBJ2-1; a possible D gene is TRBD2 (6 bases). With 3 bases removed from V and 2 bases from J, the gap between germline ends came to 9 bases. Germline lookup yields CDR1 SGDLS and CDR2 YYNGEE. The CDR3 covers 14 residues. Here the CDR3 DNA reads TGTGCCAGCAGCGGGAGGGATACCTACAATGAGCAGTTCTTC. Encoded protein: CASSGRDTYNEQFF. Variable domain in full (rest from reference TRBV9 and TRBJ2-1): DSGVTQTPKHLITATGQRVTLRCSPRSGDLSVYWYQQSLDQGLQFLIQYYNGEERAKGNILERFSAQQFPDLHSELNLSSLELGDSALYFCASSGRDTYNEQFFGPGTRLTVL.